The 23 T cell receptor beta chains below were found in one sample sequenced in a study of T cell responses to AZD1222 COVID-19 vaccine. Produced via immunoSEQ multiplex PCR; TCRdb's table is partial and in-frame only. In the table there are fewer than 150,000 clones, 88% of which are singletons. The sequencing used peripheral blood, collected on day 0 of AZD1222 vaccination. The receptor source for this set is an adult in good health.

The rearrangement links TRBV4-3 to TRBJ2-7, with 9 bases aligning to TRBD2. Germline V gene data show CDR1 as LGHNA and CDR2 as YSLEER. The CDR3 loop spans 15 amino acids. The V segment lost 3 bases and the J segment 7 bases; nucleotides outside the gene matches: 10. Written as DNA, the CDR3 is TGCGCCAGCAGCCAGGTGTGGGCGGGAGGGTATGAGCAGTACTTC. Protein sequence: CASSQVWAGGYEQYF.

This clone was seen just once. V and J are TRBV19 and TRBJ2-1; 10 bases are a match to TRBD2. The V gene's germline CDR1 is LNHDA and CDR2 SQIVND (reference sequence). CDR3 length equals 21 residues. The V segment lost 7 bases and the J segment 0 bases; nucleotides outside the gene matches: 21. CDR3 in amino acids: CASTHRGLAGAPGSSYNEQFF. Written as DNA, the CDR3 is TGTGCCAGTACTCATCGGGGGCTAGCGGGGGCCCCCGGGAGCTCCTACAATGAGCAGTTCTTC.

The chain combines TRBV28 with TRBJ2-7; TRBD2 aligns across 12 bases. This CDR3 has 17 amino acids. CDR1 is MDHEN and CDR2 is SYDVKM in the germline V gene. Trimming removed 3 bases from V and 4 bases from J; junction bases left unmatched: 10. The CDR3 nucleotides read TGTGCCAGCAGTTTCATAGGGCCTAGCGGGGGGGCTTACGAGCAGTACTTC. It is translated as CASSFIGPSGGAYEQYF.

The rearrangement links TRBV29-1 to TRBJ2-7; 13 bases align to TRBD2. The CDR3 is 18 residues long. Germline V gives CDR1 SQVTM, CDR2 ANQGSEA. After removal of 6 bases from V and 0 bases from J, the junction contained 14 bases not matched to a gene. In DNA form, the CDR3 reads TGCAGCGTCGGGGGGGCAGGGACTAGCGGGGTTAACTCCTACGAGCAGTACTTC. Translating gives CSVGGAGTSGVNSYEQYF.

The CDR3 nucleotides are TGCAGCGTTGAGTCATGGGCCAATATGAACACTGAAGCTTTCTTT. Amino acids: CSVESWANMNTEAFF. This sequence joins TRBV29-1 and TRBJ1-1, with unresolved D. Germline CDR1 and CDR2: SQVTM and ANQGSEA. This CDR3 has 15 amino acids. V was cut by 3 bases and J by 0 bases, with 14 bases left in between.

The CDR3 region has the DNA TGTGCCAGCAGTGAAAAATGGATACAAGAGACCCAGTACTTC. Encoded protein: CASSEKWIQETQYF. V usage is TRBV2 and J usage is TRBJ2-5; the D is unclear. The CDR3 has 14 amino acids. The ends were cut back, 2 bases at V and 2 bases at J, with 9 bases in the middle. Looked up from germline, CDR1 is SNHLY and CDR2 is FYNNEI.

The chain employs TRBV5-5 and TRBJ2-5; 12 bases are shared with TRBD1. Germline V lookup: CDR1 SGHKS, CDR2 YYEKEE (reference sequence). CDR3 length: 16 amino acids. J was trimmed by 5 bases and V by 3 bases; bases with no gene match: 8. In DNA, the CDR3 is TGTGCCAGCAGCTCGCCGGGACAGGGGGCTTGGGAGACCCAGTACTTC. It encodes CASSSPGQGAWETQYF.

The chain is built from TRBV15 and TRBJ1-5; maybe TRBD1 (5 bases). In germline, CDR1 is LNHNV, CDR2 YYDKDF (reference sequence). The CDR3 has 14 residues. Trimming stripped 0 bases from V and 8 bases from J, with 11 bases between. The CDR3 DNA follows: TGTGCCACCAGCAGAGAACAGACAGCTAAGCCCCAGCATTTT. Translated, it gives CATSREQTAKPQHF. Together with reference TRBV15 and TRBJ1-5, the CDR3 gives the full variable domain: DAMVIQNPRYQVTQFGKPVTLSCSQTLNHNVMYWYQQKSSQAPKLLFHYYDKDFNNEADTPDNFQSRRPNTSFCFLDIRSPGLGDTAMYLCATSREQTAKPQHFGDGTRLSIL.

The chain employs TRBV6-5 and TRBJ1-6; D gene ambiguous. V gave up 5 bases and J gave up 9 bases, with 17 bases separating them. The V gene's germline CDR1 is MNHEY and CDR2 SVGAGI. This CDR3 has 15 residues. The CDR3 DNA follows: TGTGCCAGCAGTACCGACGGTCGCCGGGGTTCACCCCTCCACTTT. Its protein product is CASSTDGRRGSPLHF.

This chain joins TRBV28 and TRBJ2-1; tentative D call: TRBD1 (5 bases). CDR1 is MDHEN and CDR2 is SYDVKM in the germline V gene. The CDR3 sequence is 13 residues long. The V end was cut by 5 bases, the J end by 7 bases, with 12 bases between. The CDR3 loop is CASSPQGRNEQFF. For the CDR3, the DNA is TGTGCCAGCAGTCCTCAGGGAAGGAATGAGCAGTTCTTC.

The chain links TRBV7-8 to TRBJ2-1; weak D call: TRBD1 (6 bases). CDR3 length equals 15 residues. Trimming stripped 1 base from V and 3 bases from J, with 10 bases between. CDR1 and CDR2 (germline): SGHVS, FQNEAQ. The CDR3 DNA reads TGTGCCAGCAGCTTAGGGAGACAGGTCTACAATGAGCAGTTCTTC. Encoded protein: CASSLGRQVYNEQFF.

This rearrangement joins TRBV29-1 to TRBJ1-3, with D possibly matching TRBD1 (6 bases). Germline CDR1 is SQVTM and CDR2 is ANQGSEA. V was pared by 7 bases and J by 2 bases, with 9 bases between. The CDR3 is 12 amino acids. The CDR3 loop is CSAWTAGNTIYF. The CDR3 region has the DNA TGCAGCGCCTGGACAGCTGGAAACACCATATATTTT.

The chain couples TRBV5-1 to TRBJ2-3; 12 positions match TRBD2. CDR3 length: 15 amino acids. Germline CDR1 SGHRS, CDR2 YFSETQ. The J segment lost 4 bases and the V segment lost 2 bases, leaving 2 bases of the junction unmatched. The CDR3 loop reads CASSLLAGGADTQYF. The CDR3 region has the DNA TGCGCCAGCAGCTTACTAGCGGGGGGTGCAGATACGCAGTATTTT.

CDR3 sequence reads: CASSLGRGGGLNTEAFF. In DNA form, the CDR3 reads TGTGCCAGCAGTTTGGGCAGGGGAGGCGGGCTGAACACTGAAGCTTTCTTT. The chain couples TRBV27 to TRBJ1-1, with D perhaps matching TRBD1 (6 bases). Germline V gene sequence: CDR1 MNHEY, CDR2 SMNVEV (reference sequence). The CDR3 sequence is 17 residues long. Trimming took 3 bases from V and 0 from J, leaving 17 bases between them.

This chain joins TRBV12-5 and TRBJ2-1; 7 bases agree with TRBD2. The V segment lost 7 bases and the J segment 8 bases; nucleotides outside the gene matches: 11. CDR3 length: 14 residues. CDR1 is LGHNT and CDR2 is FRNRAP in the germline V gene. For the CDR3, the DNA is TGTGCTAGTGCCACTCGCGGGAGAAGCGATGAGCAGTTCTTC. It codes for CASATRGRSDEQFF.

This rearrangement joins TRBV29-1 to TRBJ2-7; 15 bases match TRBD2. The CDR3 covers 15 residues. Germline V lookup: CDR1 SQVTM, CDR2 ANQGSEA. The V and J ends lost 3 bases and 12 bases, in that order; junction bases with no gene match: 12. CDR3 sequence reads: CSVDQAGLAGGWRYF. In DNA, the CDR3 is TGCAGCGTTGATCAAGCGGGACTAGCGGGAGGATGGAGGTACTTC.

A note on this clone: The sample contains more than one DNA sequence encoding this CDR3. The chain employs TRBV30 and TRBJ1-5; no reliable D call. Germline V gene data show CDR1 as GTSNPN and CDR2 as SVGIG (reference sequence). Between the trimmed V and J ends, which lost 0 bases and 2 bases, there was a span of 8 bases. There are 14 residues in the CDR3. CDR3 loop: CAWSVQTGNQPQHF. The CDR3, as DNA: TGTGCCTGGAGTGTACAAACAGGCAATCAGCCCCAGCATTTT. Using reference TRBV30 and TRBJ1-5 for the parts outside the CDR3, the full variable domain is SQTIHQWPATLVQPVGSPLSLECTVEGTSNPNLYWYRQAAGRGLQLLFYSVGIGQISSEVPQNLSASRPQDRQFILSSKKLLLSDSGFYLCAWSVQTGNQPQHFGDGTRLSIL.

CDR3 residues: CASSPGDSQGNQPQHF. DNA for the CDR3: TGTGCCAGCAGTCCGGGGGACAGTCAAGGCAATCAGCCCCAGCATTTT. The gene calls are TRBV27 and TRBJ1-5; 7 nucleotides agree with TRBD1. V was clipped by 5 bases and J by 2 bases; unmatched bases: 9. Germline-derived CDR1 and CDR2 are MNHEY and SMNVEV (reference sequence). This CDR3 has 16 residues.

This chain joins TRBV7-7 and TRBJ2-5; D possibly corresponds to TRBD2 (6 bases). V lost 7 bases and J lost 5, with 20 bases in between. Germline CDR1 reads SSHAT; CDR2 reads FNYEAQ (reference sequence). The length of the CDR3 is 15 residues. In DNA, the CDR3 is TGTGCCAGCACCAAGGTCGGGGGTTCTTTGGAGACCCAGTACTTC. Translation gives CASTKVGGSLETQYF.

The V gene is TRBV11-2, the J gene TRBJ2-1; D perhaps matches TRBD2 (6 bases). Germline V CDR1 and CDR2: SGHAT, FQNNGV. The CDR3 loop spans 17 amino acids. V was trimmed by 4 bases and J by 5 bases, leaving 21 bases between them. This chain's CDR3 is CASSSSATSKGNNEQFF. In DNA form, the CDR3 reads TGTGCCAGCAGCTCCTCCGCGACTAGTAAGGGAAACAATGAGCAGTTCTTC.

The chain carries TRBV6-5 and TRBJ1-2, with 10 bases fitting TRBD1. V gave up 0 bases and J gave up 7 bases; unmatched junction bases: 2. The germline V gene has CDR1 MNHEY and CDR2 SVGAGI. This CDR3 comprises 14 residues. This chain's CDR3 is CASSYSDRGGGYTF. The CDR3 DNA reads as TGTGCCAGCAGTTACTCGGACAGGGGGGGTGGCTACACCTTC.

J is TRBJ2-3 and V is TRBV14; D perhaps matches TRBD2 (6 bases). V was clipped by 4 bases and J by 2 bases, with 19 bases between them. The length of the CDR3 is 17 residues. In germline, CDR1 is SGHDN, CDR2 FVKESK. This CDR3 reads CASSLTLRGRNTDTQYF. CDR3 coding DNA: TGTGCCAGCAGCCTAACTCTTCGGGGGAGGAACACAGATACGCAGTATTTT.

As DNA, the CDR3 is TGTGCCAGCAGTTTTTCGATGGGACAGGGATCCTACGAGCAGTACTTC. Encoded protein: CASSFSMGQGSYEQYF. V usage is TRBV27 and J usage is TRBJ2-7; TRBD1 aligns across 9 bases. CDR3 length: 16 amino acids. Unmatched junction bases numbered 7, after V lost 3 bases and J lost 1 base. CDR1 is MNHEY, CDR2 SMNVEV, per germline (reference sequence).